This entry concerns a single T cell receptor (beta chain). This CDR3 region has 19 residues. Looked up from germline, CDR1 is SGHNT and CDR2 is YENEEA. The entry originates in a study of blood T cells in healthy people across ages. Individuals who donated were healthy Caucasians from Russia aged roughly 6 to 100. Peripheral blood, approximately 10 milliliters per donor, was collected. Total RNA extraction produced at least 5.5 micrograms (per sample) for the study. A J-beta primer mix and a sample-barcoded 5' primer were used in a second PCR of roughly 6 to 12 cycles. TCRdb itself ran the 5' RACE reads through MiXCR, one entry per CDR3 protein. The sample lists roughly 1,500,000 distinct CDR3 sequences, roughly a third occurring once.

This receptor was obtained from a woman in her 30s in good health. What was sequenced was blood. The J gene is TRBJ2-5, the V gene TRBV11-3; 7 bases agree with TRBD1. The closer fit of TRBJ2-7 to the DNA end suggests the J call may be wrong. The CDR3 loop reads CASSLTVLQGTACSYEQYF. The CDR3 DNA sequence: TGTGCCAGCAGCTTAACCGTATTACAGGGGACCGCATGTTCTTACGAGCAGTACTTC.